The clone carrying this T cell receptor (beta chain) was seen a handful of times. The ends were cut back, 6 bases at V and 5 bases at J, with 11 bases in the middle. The CDR3 is 13 residues long. The germline V gene has CDR1 MNHEY and CDR2 SVGEGT. Sequencing libraries for TCR beta were prepared with iRepertoire HTBI primers and Arm-PCR of CDR3 regions. TCRdb re-called the multiplex PCR reads with MiXCR, one entry per CDR3 protein. This sample yields around 480,000 distinct CDR3 sequences, of which about 16% are seen a single time; roughly 25% belongs to the top ten. The data originate from a study of regulatory T cells in long-lasting Graves disease. The time point: newly diagnosed GD, antithyroid drugs for less than 3 months. RNA isolated from PBMCs was used to make the TCR library. The sample also formed part of further work on T cells in Graves' hyperthyroidism and ophthalmopathy.

The source material was peripheral blood mononuclear cells (PBMCs), sampled at new diagnosis, from a patient treated with antithyroid drugs. The source of this sequence is a woman aged 35-65 years with Graves disease. This chain joins TRBV6-2 or TRBV6-3 and TRBJ1-5, with D tentatively TRBD1 (6 bases). Here the CDR3 reads CASRGGWDQPQHF. The CDR3, as DNA: TGTGCCAGCAGGGGGGGCTGGGATCAGCCCCAGCATTTT.